This TCR beta chain came from a study of T-cell memory formation after mild COVID-19. The study, taken as a whole, reports: Pre-infection memory carried some responding clones, suggesting that cross-reactive memory joined. Later expanders leaned CD4+, whereas day 15 to 85 contracting clones were balanced CD4/CD8.

This clonotype was counted a few times. Its target is not known. TCRdb re-analysed the 5' RACE reads in MiXCR, keeping a single row per CDR3 protein. The repertoire holds 85,000 to 130,000 distinct CDR3 sequences, around 10% seen once, with more than 35% in the top ten. The length of the CDR3 is 12 residues. V shed 4 bases and J shed 5 bases, with 9 bases lying between them. Germline V gene lookup returns CDR1 SEHNR and CDR2 FQNEAQ (reference sequence). This sequence was found in a man between 18 and 35 years old who had mild COVID-19 (a few samples of this study predate the infection). Cell type and time point are not known. The V and J genes are TRBV7-9 and TRBJ2-7; the D is unclear. Material for sequencing was PBMCs or a T cell subset sorted from them (not recorded which). Here the CDR3 DNA reads TGTGCCAGCAGCTCCCCCGGCGACGAGCAGTACGTC. This codes for CASSSPGDEQYV.